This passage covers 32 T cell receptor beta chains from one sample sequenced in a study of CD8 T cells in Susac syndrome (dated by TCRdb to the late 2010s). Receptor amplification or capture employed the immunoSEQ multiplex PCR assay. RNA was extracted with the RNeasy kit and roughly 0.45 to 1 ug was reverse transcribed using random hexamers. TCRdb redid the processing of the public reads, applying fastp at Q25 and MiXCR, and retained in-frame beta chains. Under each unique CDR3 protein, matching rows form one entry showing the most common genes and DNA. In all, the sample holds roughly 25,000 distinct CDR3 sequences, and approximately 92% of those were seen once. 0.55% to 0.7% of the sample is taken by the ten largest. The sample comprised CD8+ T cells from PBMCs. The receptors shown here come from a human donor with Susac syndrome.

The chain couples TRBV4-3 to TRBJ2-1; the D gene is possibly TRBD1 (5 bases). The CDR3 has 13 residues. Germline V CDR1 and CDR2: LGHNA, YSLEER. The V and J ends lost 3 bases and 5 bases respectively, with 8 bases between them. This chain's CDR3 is CASSHPTDNEQFF. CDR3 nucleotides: TGCGCCAGCAGCCACCCGACAGACAATGAGCAGTTCTTC.

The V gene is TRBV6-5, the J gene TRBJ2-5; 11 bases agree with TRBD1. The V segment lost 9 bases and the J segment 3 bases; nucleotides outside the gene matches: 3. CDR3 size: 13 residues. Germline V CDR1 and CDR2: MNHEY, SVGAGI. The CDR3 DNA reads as TGTGCCAGGGACAGGGGGCGGGAAGAGACCCAGTACTTC. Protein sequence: CARDRGREETQYF.

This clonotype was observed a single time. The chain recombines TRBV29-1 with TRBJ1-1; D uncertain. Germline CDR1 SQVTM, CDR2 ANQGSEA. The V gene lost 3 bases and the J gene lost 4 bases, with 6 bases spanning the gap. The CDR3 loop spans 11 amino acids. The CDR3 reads CSVDRVTEAFF. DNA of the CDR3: TGCAGCGTTGATAGGGTCACTGAAGCTTTCTTT.

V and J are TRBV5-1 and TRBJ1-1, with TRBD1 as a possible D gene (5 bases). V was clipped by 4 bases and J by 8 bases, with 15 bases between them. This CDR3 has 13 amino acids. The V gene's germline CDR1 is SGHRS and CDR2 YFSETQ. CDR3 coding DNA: TGCGCCAGCAGCCTGGACGGACACTCCGAAGCTTTCTTT. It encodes CASSLDGHSEAFF.

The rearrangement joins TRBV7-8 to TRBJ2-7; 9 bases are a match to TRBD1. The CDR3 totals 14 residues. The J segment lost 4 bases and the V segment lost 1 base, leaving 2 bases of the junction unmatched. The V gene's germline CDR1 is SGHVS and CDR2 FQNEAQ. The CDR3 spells CASSLGGTGYEQYF. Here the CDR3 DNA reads TGTGCCAGCAGCTTAGGAGGGACAGGGTACGAGCAGTACTTC.

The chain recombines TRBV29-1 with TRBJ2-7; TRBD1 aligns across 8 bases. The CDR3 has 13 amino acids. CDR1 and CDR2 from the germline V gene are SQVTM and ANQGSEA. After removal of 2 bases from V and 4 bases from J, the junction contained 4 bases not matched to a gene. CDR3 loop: CSVETGGRYEQYF. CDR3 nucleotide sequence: TGCAGCGTTGAAACAGGGGGTCGGTACGAGCAGTACTTC.

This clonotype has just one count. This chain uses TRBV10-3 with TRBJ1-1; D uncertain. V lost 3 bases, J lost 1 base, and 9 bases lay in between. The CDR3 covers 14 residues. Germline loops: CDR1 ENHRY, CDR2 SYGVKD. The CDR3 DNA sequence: TGTGCCATCAGTGACGTGGCAGGGAACACTGAAGCTTTCTTT. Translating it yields CAISDVAGNTEAFF.

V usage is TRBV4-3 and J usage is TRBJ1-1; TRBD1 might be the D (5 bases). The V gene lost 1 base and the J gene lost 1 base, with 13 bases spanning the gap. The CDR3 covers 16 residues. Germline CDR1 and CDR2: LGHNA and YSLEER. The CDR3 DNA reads TGCGCCAGCAGCCAAGCGCCAGAGGGACGGAACACTGAAGCTTTCTTT. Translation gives CASSQAPEGRNTEAFF.

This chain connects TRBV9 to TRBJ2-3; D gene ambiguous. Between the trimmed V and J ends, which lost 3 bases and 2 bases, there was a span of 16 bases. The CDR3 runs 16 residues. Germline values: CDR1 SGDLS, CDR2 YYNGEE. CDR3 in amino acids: CASSDPLGPFTDTQYF. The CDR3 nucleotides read TGTGCCAGCAGCGACCCGTTAGGCCCCTTCACAGATACGCAGTATTTT.

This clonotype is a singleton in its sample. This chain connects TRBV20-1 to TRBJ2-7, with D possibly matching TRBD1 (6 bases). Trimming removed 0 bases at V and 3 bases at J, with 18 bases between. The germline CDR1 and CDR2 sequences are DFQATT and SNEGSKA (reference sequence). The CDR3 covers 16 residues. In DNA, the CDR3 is TGCAGTGCTAGAGATCTGAGCCGGGACACCCACTACGAGCAGTACTTC. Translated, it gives CSARDLSRDTHYEQYF.

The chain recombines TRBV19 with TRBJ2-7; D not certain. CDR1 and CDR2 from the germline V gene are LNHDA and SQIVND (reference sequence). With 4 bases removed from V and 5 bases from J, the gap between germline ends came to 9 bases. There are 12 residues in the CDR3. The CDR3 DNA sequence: TGTGCCAGTAGTACGATGTCCGACGAGCAGTACTTC. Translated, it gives CASSTMSDEQYF.

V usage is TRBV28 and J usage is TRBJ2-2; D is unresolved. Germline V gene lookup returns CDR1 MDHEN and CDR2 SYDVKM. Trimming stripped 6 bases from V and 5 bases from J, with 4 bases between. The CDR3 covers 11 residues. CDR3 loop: CASSLTGELFF. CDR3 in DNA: TGTGCCAGCAGCCTAACCGGGGAGCTGTTTTTT.

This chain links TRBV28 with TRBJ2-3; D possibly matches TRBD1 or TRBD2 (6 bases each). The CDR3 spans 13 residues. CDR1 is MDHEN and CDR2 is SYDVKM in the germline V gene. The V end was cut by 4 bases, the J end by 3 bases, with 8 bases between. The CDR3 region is CASSSGATDTQYF. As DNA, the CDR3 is TGTGCCAGCAGTTCGGGGGCGACAGATACGCAGTATTTT.

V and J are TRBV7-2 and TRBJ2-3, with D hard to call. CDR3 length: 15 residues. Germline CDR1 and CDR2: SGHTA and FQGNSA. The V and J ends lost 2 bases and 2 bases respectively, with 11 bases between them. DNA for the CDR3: TGTGCCAGCAGCTTAAGAGCCCTCCCCACAGATACGCAGTATTTT. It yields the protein CASSLRALPTDTQYF.

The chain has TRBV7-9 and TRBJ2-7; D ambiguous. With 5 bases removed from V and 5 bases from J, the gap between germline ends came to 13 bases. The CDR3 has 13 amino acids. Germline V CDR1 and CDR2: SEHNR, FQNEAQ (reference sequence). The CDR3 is CASSLVWADEQYF. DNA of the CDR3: TGTGCCAGCAGCCTAGTGTGGGCGGACGAGCAGTACTTC.

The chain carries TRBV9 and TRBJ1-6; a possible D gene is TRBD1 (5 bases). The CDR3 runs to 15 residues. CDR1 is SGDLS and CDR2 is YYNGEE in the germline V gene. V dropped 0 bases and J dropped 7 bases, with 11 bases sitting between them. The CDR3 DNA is TGTGCCAGCAGCGTAGAGGCAGGGTGGAATTCACCCCTCCACTTT. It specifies CASSVEAGWNSPLHF. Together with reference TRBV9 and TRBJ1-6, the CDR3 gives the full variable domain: DSGVTQTPKHLITATGQRVTLRCSPRSGDLSVYWYQQSLDQGLQFLIQYYNGEERAKGNILERFSAQQFPDLHSELNLSSLELGDSALYFCASSVEAGWNSPLHFGNGTRLTVT.

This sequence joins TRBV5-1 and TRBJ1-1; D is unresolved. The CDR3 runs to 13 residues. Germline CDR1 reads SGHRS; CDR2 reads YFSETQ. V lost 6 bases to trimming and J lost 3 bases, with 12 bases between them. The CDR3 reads CASNGVEDTEAFF. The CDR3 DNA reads TGCGCCAGCAATGGGGTTGAGGACACTGAAGCTTTCTTT.

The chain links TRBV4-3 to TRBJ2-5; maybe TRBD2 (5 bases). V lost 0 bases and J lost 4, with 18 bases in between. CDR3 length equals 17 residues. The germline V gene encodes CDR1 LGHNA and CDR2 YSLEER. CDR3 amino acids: CASSQEVGSALGETQYF. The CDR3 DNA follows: TGCGCCAGCAGCCAAGAAGTAGGTAGCGCTTTAGGAGAGACCCAGTACTTC.

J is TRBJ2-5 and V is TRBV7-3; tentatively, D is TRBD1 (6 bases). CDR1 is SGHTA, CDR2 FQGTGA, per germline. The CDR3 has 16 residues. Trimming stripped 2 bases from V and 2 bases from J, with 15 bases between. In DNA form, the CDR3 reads TGTGCCAGCAGCTTAGGGACAACCTGGAGTCAAGAGACCCAGTACTTC. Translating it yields CASSLGTTWSQETQYF.

CDR3 in DNA: TGTGCCACCGGACTAGCGGGGGGCACCGGGGAGCTGTTTTTT. Amino acid sequence: CATGLAGGTGELFF. This chain joins TRBV28 and TRBJ2-2; 14 bases fit TRBD2. Germline values: CDR1 MDHEN, CDR2 SYDVKM. This CDR3 has 14 residues. After removal of 10 bases from V and 4 bases from J, the junction contained 2 bases not matched to a gene. The full variable domain, rest sourced from reference TRBV28 and TRBJ2-2, is DVKVTQSSRYLVKRTGEKVFLECVQDMDHENMFWYRQDPGLGLRLIYFSYDVKMKEKGDIPEGYSVSREKKERFSLILESASTNQTSMYLCATGLAGGTGELFFGEGSRLTVL.

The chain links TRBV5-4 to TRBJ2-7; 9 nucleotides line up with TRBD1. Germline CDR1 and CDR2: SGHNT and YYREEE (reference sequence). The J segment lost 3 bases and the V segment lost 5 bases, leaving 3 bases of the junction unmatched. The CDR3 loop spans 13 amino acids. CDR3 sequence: CASSGDRDYEQYF. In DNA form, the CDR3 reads TGTGCCAGCAGTGGGGACAGGGACTACGAGCAGTACTTC.

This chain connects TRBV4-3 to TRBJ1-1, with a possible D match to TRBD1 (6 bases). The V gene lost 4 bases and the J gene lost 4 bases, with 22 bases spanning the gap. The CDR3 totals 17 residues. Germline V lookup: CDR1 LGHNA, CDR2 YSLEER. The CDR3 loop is CASSPRGTPGPSTEAFF. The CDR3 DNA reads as TGCGCCAGCAGCCCCCGGGGGACACCCGGTCCCTCCACTGAAGCTTTCTTT.

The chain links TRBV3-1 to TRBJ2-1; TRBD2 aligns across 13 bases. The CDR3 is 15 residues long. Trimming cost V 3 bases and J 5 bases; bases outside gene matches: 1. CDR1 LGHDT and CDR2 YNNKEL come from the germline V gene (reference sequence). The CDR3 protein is CASSQTSGGNNEQFF. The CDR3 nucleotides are TGTGCCAGCAGCCAGACTAGCGGGGGGAACAATGAGCAGTTCTTC.

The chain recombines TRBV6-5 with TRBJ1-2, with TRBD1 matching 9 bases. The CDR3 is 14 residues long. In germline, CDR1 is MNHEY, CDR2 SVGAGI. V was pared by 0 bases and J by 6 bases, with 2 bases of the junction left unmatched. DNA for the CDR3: TGTGCCAGCAGTTACTCCGGGACAGGGAATGGCTACACCTTC. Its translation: CASSYSGTGNGYTF.

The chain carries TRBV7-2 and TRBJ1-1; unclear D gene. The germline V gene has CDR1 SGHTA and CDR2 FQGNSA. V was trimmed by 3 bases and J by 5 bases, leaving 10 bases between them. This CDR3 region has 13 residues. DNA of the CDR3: TGTGCCAGCAGCTTGTGGGTAGGGACTGAAGCTTTCTTT. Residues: CASSLWVGTEAFF.

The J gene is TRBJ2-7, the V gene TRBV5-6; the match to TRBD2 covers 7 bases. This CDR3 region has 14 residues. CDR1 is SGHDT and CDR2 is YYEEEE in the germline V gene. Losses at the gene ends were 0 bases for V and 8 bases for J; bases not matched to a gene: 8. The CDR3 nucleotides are TGTGCCAGCAGCTTGGGACTAGCAGGACTTAAGCAGTACTTC. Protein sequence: CASSLGLAGLKQYF.

Here the CDR3 reads CAWSVMGPETQYF. The CDR3 nucleotides read TGTGCCTGGAGTGTAATGGGGCCAGAGACCCAGTACTTC. The chain is built from TRBV30 and TRBJ2-5; the D gene is possibly TRBD1 (5 bases). V lost 0 bases and J 4 bases, leaving 9 bases between the germline ends. Germline lookup yields CDR1 GTSNPN and CDR2 SVGIG (reference sequence). The CDR3 runs 13 residues. Drawing the rest from reference TRBV30 and TRBJ2-5, the complete variable domain is SQTIHQWPATLVQPVGSPLSLECTVEGTSNPNLYWYRQAAGRGLQLLFYSVGIGQISSEVPQNLSASRPQDRQFILSSKKLLLSDSGFYLCAWSVMGPETQYFGPGTRLLVL.

The DNA of the CDR3 is TGTGCCAGCAGTTTAGAGGGGACAGGAGGCGACGAGCAGTACTTC. This encodes CASSLEGTGGDEQYF. This chain links TRBV27 with TRBJ2-7; 8 nucleotides align to TRBD1. Germline loops: CDR1 MNHEY, CDR2 SMNVEV (reference sequence). The CDR3 is made up of 15 amino acids. The V gene end was trimmed by 2 bases and the J gene end by 5 bases; junction bases not matched to a gene: 8.

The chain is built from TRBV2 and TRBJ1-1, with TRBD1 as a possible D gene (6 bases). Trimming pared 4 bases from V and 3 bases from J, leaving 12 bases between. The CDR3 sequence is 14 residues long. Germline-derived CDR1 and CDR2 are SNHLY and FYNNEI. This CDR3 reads CASSVFNRDTEAFF. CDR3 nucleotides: TGTGCCAGCAGTGTATTTAACAGGGACACTGAAGCTTTCTTT.

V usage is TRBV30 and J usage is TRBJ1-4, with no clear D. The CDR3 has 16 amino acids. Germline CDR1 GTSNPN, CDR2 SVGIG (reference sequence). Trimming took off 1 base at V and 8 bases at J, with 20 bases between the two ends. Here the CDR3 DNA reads TGTGCCTGGAGTGATGTCAATTGGGCCGTGGACGAAAAACTGTTTTTT. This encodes CAWSDVNWAVDEKLFF.

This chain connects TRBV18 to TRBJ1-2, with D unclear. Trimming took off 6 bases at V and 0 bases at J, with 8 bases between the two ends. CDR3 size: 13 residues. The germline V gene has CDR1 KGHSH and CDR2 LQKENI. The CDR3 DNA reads TGTGCCAGCTCCCTCGGTCCTAACTATGGCTACACCTTC. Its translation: CASSLGPNYGYTF.

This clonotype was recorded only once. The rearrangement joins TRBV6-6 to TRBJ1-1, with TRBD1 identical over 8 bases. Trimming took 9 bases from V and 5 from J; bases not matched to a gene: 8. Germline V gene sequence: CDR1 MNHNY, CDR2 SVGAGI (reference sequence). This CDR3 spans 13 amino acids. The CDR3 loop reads CASNDRGSTEAFF. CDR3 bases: TGTGCCAGTAACGACAGGGGATCTACTGAAGCTTTCTTT.